This T cell receptor (beta chain) was found in a study of blood T cells in healthy people across ages. This clonotype was detected ten times or more. Its antigen remains unidentified. PCR was performed a second time for about 7 to 12 cycles using a sample-barcoded 5' primer and a J-beta primer mix. With 12 random nucleotides, a template-switch adaptor tagged each individual cDNA molecule. In TCRdb, the 5' RACE reads were re-called with MiXCR into one record per CDR3 protein. The repertoire has some 710,000 distinct CDR3 sequences, approximately 21% of them found once; the top ten carry around 21%. V lost 2 bases and J lost 0, with 4 bases in between. The CDR3 runs 13 residues. Per-sample yields of isolated PBMCs were at least 6 million. The study, taken as a whole, reports: A conclusive naive versus antigen-experienced comparison was prevented by the unsorted PBMCs. Fewer expanded clones and more diversity marked long-lived versus aged donors.

The material sequenced was blood. The clonotype was recovered from a man between 65 and 79 years old in good health. This chain links TRBV12-3 or TRBV12-4 with TRBJ1-1; no clear D. The CDR3: CASSLHMNTEAFF. CDR3 nucleotide sequence: TGTGCCAGCAGTTTACACATGAACACTGAAGCTTTCTTT.